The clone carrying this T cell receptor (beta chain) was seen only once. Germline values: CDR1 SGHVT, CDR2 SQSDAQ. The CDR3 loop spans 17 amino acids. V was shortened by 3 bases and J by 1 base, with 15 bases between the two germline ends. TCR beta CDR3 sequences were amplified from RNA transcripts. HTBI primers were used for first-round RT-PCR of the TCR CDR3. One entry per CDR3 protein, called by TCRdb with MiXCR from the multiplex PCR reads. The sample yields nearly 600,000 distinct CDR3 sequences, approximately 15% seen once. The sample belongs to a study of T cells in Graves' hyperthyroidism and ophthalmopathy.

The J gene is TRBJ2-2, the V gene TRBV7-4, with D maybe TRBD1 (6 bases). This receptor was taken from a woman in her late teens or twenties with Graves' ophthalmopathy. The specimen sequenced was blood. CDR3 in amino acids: CASSFSRGGRNTGELFF. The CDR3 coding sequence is TGTGCCAGCAGCTTCAGCAGAGGGGGTCGGAACACCGGGGAGCTGTTTTTT. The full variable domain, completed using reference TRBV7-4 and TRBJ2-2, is GAGVSQSPRYKVAKRGRDVALRCDSISGHVTLYWYRQTLGQGSEVLTYSQSDAQRDKSGRPSGRFSAERPERSVSTLKIQRTEQGDSAVYLCASSFSRGGRNTGELFFGEGSRLTVL.